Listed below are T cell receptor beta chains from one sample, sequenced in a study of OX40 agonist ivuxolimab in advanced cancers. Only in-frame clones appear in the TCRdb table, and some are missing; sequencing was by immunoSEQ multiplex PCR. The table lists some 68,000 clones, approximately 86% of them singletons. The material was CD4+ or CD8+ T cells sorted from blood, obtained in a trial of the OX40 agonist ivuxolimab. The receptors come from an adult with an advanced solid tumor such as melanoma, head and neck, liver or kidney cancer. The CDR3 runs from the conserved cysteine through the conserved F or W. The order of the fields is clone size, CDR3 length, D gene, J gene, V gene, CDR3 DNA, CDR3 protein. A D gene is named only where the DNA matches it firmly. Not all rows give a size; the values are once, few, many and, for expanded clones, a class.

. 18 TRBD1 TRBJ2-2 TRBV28 TGTGCCAGCAGTTTATTAGGGTATCGGGCCAGGGGGACCGGGGAGCTGTTTTTT CASSLLGYRARGTGELFF
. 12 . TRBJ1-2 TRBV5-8 TGTGCCAGCAGCTGGCAGAACTATGGCTACACCTTC CASSWQNYGYTF
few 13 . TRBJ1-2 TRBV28 TGTGCCAGCAGTCTAGATTCTAACTATGGCTACACCTTC CASSLDSNYGYTF
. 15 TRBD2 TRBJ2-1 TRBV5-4 TGTGCCAGCAGCTTTGTTAGCGGGGTAATGGGTGAGCAGTTCTTC CASSFVSGVMGEQFF
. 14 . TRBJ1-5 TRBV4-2 TGTGCCAGCAGCCAGTCAGGGAGGGGTCAGCCCCAGCATTTT CASSQSGRGQPQHF
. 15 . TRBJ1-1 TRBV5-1 TGCGCCAGCAGCTTGTTTGGGACCGATGACACTGAAGCTTTCTTT CASSLFGTDDTEAFF
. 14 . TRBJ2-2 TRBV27 TGTGCCAGCAGATTCGACAGGTCCACCGGGGAGCTGTTTTTT CASRFDRSTGELFF
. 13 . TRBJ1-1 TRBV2 TGTGCCAGCAGGGGGGCGGAGGGCACTGAAGCTTTCTTT CASRGAEGTEAFF
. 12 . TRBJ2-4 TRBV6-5 TGTGCCAGCAGTTCCGACAGATGGATTCAGTACTTC CASSSDRWIQYF
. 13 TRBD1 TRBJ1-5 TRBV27 TGTGCCAGCAGTTACGGACAGGGGCAGCCCCAGCATTTT CASSYGQGQPQHF
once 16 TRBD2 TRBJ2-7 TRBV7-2 TGTGCCAGCAGCTTAGGCCCAGCGGGACCCTCCTACGAGCAGTACTTC CASSLGPAGPSYEQYF
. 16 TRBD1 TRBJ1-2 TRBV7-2 TGTGCCAGCAGCTTAGTCCGGGACAGGGGTTCGGGTGGCTACACCTTC CASSLVRDRGSGGYTF
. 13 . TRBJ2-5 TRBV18 TGTGCCAGTCAGGGGACGATGCAAGAGACCCAGTACTTC CASQGTMQETQYF
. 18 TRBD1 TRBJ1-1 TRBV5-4 TGTGCCAGCAGCTCAGAGGGGATGCGGACAGGTCAGAACACTGAAGCTTTCTTT CASSSEGMRTGQNTEAFF
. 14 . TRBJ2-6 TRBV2 TGTGCCAGCAGGCAGTCTTCTGGGGCCAACGTCCTGACTTTC CASRQSSGANVLTF
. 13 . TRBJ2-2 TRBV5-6 TGTGCCAGCAGCTTGGAATGGCGGGGGGAGCTGTTTTTT CASSLEWRGELFF
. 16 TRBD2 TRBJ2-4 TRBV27 TGTGCCAGCTCCACCGGGACTAACATAGCCAAAAACATTCAGTACTTC CASSTGTNIAKNIQYF
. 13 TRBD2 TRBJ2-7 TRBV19 TGTGCCAGTAGTCCTAGCGGAATATACGAGCAGTACTTC CASSPSGIYEQYF
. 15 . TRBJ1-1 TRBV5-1 TGCGCCAGCAGCTCGGAGGGACGGATGAACACTGAAGCTTTCTTT CASSSEGRMNTEAFF
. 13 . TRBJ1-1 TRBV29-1 TGCAGCGTTGCTATGCTCCTGAACACTGAAGCTTTCTTT CSVAMLLNTEAFF
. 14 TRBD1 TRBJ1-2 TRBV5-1 TGCGCCAGCAGCTCTGGGACAGGGAACTATGGCTACACCTTC CASSSGTGNYGYTF
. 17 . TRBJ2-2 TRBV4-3 TGCGCCAGCAGCCTTCAGGGGCCTCCCCTGAGGACCGGGGAGCTGTTTTTT CASSLQGPPLRTGELFF
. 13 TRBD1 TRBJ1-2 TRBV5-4 TGTGCCAGCAGCTTGCAGGGGGCAGGCGGCTACACCTTC CASSLQGAGGYTF